The 12 T cell receptor beta chains listed next were all sequenced from one sample in a study of cytomegalovirus exposure and HLA in healthy donors. The PCR contained 60 Vbeta and 13 Jbeta primers. Produced via immunoSEQ multiplex PCR; TCRdb's table is partial and in-frame only. The sample consists of 150,000 to 200,000 clones, over 60% of them appearing once. Specimen: PBMCs. The receptors originated from a man aged 40-50 years in good health and CMV-seropositive.

The genes are TRBV5-1 and TRBJ2-3; 8 nucleotides agree with TRBD2. Trimming took 2 bases from V and 5 from J; bases not matched to a gene: 7. The CDR3 is 15 amino acids. The germline V gene has CDR1 SGHRS and CDR2 YFSETQ. The CDR3 region has the DNA TGCGCCAGCAGCTTATCCGGGACTAGAGTAGATACGCAGTATTTT. Translating it yields CASSLSGTRVDTQYF.

J is TRBJ2-2 and V is TRBV5-4; 8 bases map to TRBD2. Trimming removed 3 bases from V and 0 bases from J; junction bases left unmatched: 1. The CDR3 runs 15 residues. CDR1 is SGHNT, CDR2 YYREEE, per germline (reference sequence). The CDR3 sequence is CASSSTSANTGELFF. Written as DNA, the CDR3 is TGTGCCAGCAGCTCGACTAGCGCGAACACCGGGGAGCTGTTTTTT.

The J gene is TRBJ2-6, the V gene TRBV10-3, with D possibly TRBD1 on 6 matching bases. Trimming took 8 bases from V and 2 from J, leaving 10 bases between them. This CDR3 comprises 14 residues. CDR1 is ENHRY and CDR2 is SYGVKD in the germline V gene. The CDR3 reads CAIGTGTGANVLTF. For the CDR3, the DNA is TGTGCCATCGGAACAGGGACTGGGGCCAACGTCCTGACTTTC.

To note about this clone: Other DNA sequences in the same sample also yield this CDR3. The chain employs TRBV5-1 and TRBJ2-7; weak D call: TRBD1 (6 bases). Trimming cost V 2 bases and J 1 base, with 7 bases left between them. The CDR3 runs 13 residues. CDR1 and CDR2 (germline): SGHRS, YFSETQ. The CDR3 sequence is CASSLTGSYEQYF. The CDR3 nucleotides read TGCGCCAGCAGCTTAACAGGGTCCTACGAGCAGTACTTC.

The chain joins TRBV4-1 to TRBJ2-5, with TRBD2 identical over 10 bases. Per the germline V gene, CDR1 is MGHRA and CDR2 is YSYEKL. Trimming took 1 base from V and 4 from J; bases not matched to a gene: 3. This CDR3 contains 15 residues. The CDR3 spells CASSQASGRGETQYF. CDR3 DNA sequence: TGCGCCAGCAGCCAAGCTAGCGGGAGAGGAGAGACCCAGTACTTC.

The genes are TRBV5-1 and TRBJ2-3; 14 bases match TRBD2. The V segment lost 2 bases and the J segment 0 bases; nucleotides outside the gene matches: 5. This CDR3 is built from 18 residues. From germline, CDR1 is SGHRS and CDR2 YFSETQ. The CDR3 loop is CASSLGLAGGYSTDTQYF. The CDR3 coding sequence is TGCGCCAGCAGCTTAGGACTAGCGGGAGGATACAGCACAGATACGCAGTATTTT.

The rearrangement joins TRBV6-5 to TRBJ2-7, with a possible D match to TRBD1 (5 bases). Trimming removed 6 bases at V and 0 bases at J, with 15 bases between. The germline gives CDR1 MNHEY, CDR2 SVGAGI. The CDR3 covers 15 residues. CDR3 sequence reads: CASSPTATSSYEQYF. In DNA, the CDR3 is TGTGCCAGCAGCCCGACAGCCACCAGCTCCTACGAGCAGTACTTC.

The chain links TRBV19 to TRBJ1-3; D not resolved. Germline assignment: CDR1 LNHDA and CDR2 SQIVND (reference sequence). The CDR3 sequence is 14 residues long. The V end was cut by 5 bases, the J end by 0 bases, with 8 bases between. CDR3: CASSSGSSGNTIYF. CDR3 sequence (DNA): TGTGCCAGTAGTTCGGGATCCTCTGGAAACACCATATATTTT. The full variable domain, completed using reference TRBV19 and TRBJ1-3, is DGGITQSPKYLFRKEGQNVTLSCEQNLNHDAMYWYRQDPGQGLRLIYYSQIVNDFQKGDIAEGYSVSREKKESFPLTVTSAQKNPTAFYLCASSSGSSGNTIYFGEGSWLTVV.

The rearrangement uses TRBV19 and TRBJ2-7; D is undetermined. The CDR3 spans 15 residues. Germline values: CDR1 LNHDA, CDR2 SQIVND (reference sequence). V lost 3 bases and J 2 bases, leaving 14 bases between the germline ends. The CDR3 DNA sequence: TGTGCCAGTAGTATCCAGTTTGGCCGAACCTACGAGCAGTACTTC. Translation: CASSIQFGRTYEQYF.

The gene calls are TRBV11-2 and TRBJ2-3; D gene unclear. This CDR3 region has 15 residues. Looked up from germline, CDR1 is SGHAT and CDR2 is FQNNGV. V was trimmed by 2 bases and J by 1 base, leaving 10 bases between them. CDR3 nucleotides: TGTGCCAGCAGCTTACTAGACGCTCGCACAGATACGCAGTATTTT. The encoded protein is CASSLLDARTDTQYF.

The rearrangement uses TRBV9 and TRBJ1-1; the match to TRBD1 covers 8 bases. V gave up 4 bases and J gave up 5 bases; unmatched junction bases: 10. The CDR3 runs to 15 residues. Germline loops: CDR1 SGDLS, CDR2 YYNGEE. CDR3 DNA: TGTGCCAGCAGCAACCAACAGGGGGAAAGAACTGAAGCTTTCTTT. This sequence encodes CASSNQQGERTEAFF.

The chain is built from TRBV30 and TRBJ2-3; 11 bases are shared with TRBD2. Germline lookup yields CDR1 GTSNPN and CDR2 SVGIG (reference sequence). CDR3 size: 15 residues. Unmatched junction bases numbered 2, after V lost 3 bases and J lost 0 bases. CDR3 nucleotide sequence: TGTGCCTGGAGGACTAGCGGGACTAGCACAGATACGCAGTATTTT. It codes for CAWRTSGTSTDTQYF.